Included here is one TCR beta chain sequence, with context. The antigen it recognizes is unknown. One base away there is no much larger clone; base qualities are not given. The cysteine opens and the phenylalanine closes a CDR3 of 14 amino acids. Just CDR3 DNA is preserved here, 42 bases in frame from base 1. Trimming removed 8 bases from V and 5 bases from J; the gene matches leave 11 bases unexplained. Looking up the germline V gene yields CDR1 SNHLY and CDR2 FYNNEI. During the collection period, no immune events, such as infections, were documented for the healthy donors. Healthy-donor blood repertoires served as a training cohort to calibrate time-dependent variance in a beta-binomial model of T-cell clone differential abundance. There were roughly 10 healthy donors in the training cohort, of whom 3 were female and 7 were male. An age range of about 29 to 70 years, with an average of 43 years, was recorded for the donors. Whole blood, obtained from a commercial supplier, was collected from each healthy donor at three time points spaced approximately 13 days apart. For immunosequencing, genomic DNA was extracted from whole blood that had not been sorted.

The data belong to a study of identifying expanded T cells in peripheral blood (dated by TCRdb to about 2019). Concerning the study at large: Four technical replicates, made by sequencing separate aliquots from the same pool of genomic DNA, were compared pairwise. General study outcomes and caveats: The beta-binomial model significantly reduced the number of clones called differentially abundant and the false-positive rate across all healthy-donor time intervals. The authors expected that biological variance in healthy repertoires might rise further over much longer intervals, such as months to years. Across all healthy donors, variance in clone template counts between roughly two-week samples was found to increase significantly with total template count. Between technical replicates the binomial model flagged about 1.2 differentially abundant clones, whereas over two weeks the binomial model flagged about 15 and over roughly four weeks around 20.

TCRbeta CDR3 regions were profiled by bias-controlled multiplex PCR amplification of genomic DNA with the immunoSEQ Assay. The study's own analysis went as follows. The absolute abundance of each unique TCRbeta CDR3 region was quantified after sequences were collapsed and filtered. Differential abundance was assessed using a binomial (Fisher-equivalent) model and a beta-binomial model in which time-dependent variance fitted from healthy donors was added. Any clone with fewer than 5 combined templates was excluded, and a clone was called differentially abundant if its Benjamini-Hochberg FDR was below 0.01. In the beta-binomial model, variance was expressed as a function of the total template count across the two samples, in the form v = (b*log(k)+a)^2. In TCRdb, the immuneACCESS table is reduced to in-frame sequences with V and J assigned. These tables do not hold every clone; where another copy was compared, an unresolved V gene accounts for under half, and the others remain unexplained. The DNA was the basis for D and trimming; V, J and clone size are from that table. The sample yields about 86,000 clones; 88% were counted once. The biggest ten clones account for approximately 5% of the sample.

Recombination linked TRBV2 to TRBJ2-5, with TRBD1 identical over 7 junction bases. This TCR came from a person aged 18 to 70 in good health. The sample consisted of blood. The DNA sequence is given as TGTGCCAGCCTAGGACAGGCCTTGGGGGAGACCCAGTACTTC. It translates to CASLGQALGETQYF.